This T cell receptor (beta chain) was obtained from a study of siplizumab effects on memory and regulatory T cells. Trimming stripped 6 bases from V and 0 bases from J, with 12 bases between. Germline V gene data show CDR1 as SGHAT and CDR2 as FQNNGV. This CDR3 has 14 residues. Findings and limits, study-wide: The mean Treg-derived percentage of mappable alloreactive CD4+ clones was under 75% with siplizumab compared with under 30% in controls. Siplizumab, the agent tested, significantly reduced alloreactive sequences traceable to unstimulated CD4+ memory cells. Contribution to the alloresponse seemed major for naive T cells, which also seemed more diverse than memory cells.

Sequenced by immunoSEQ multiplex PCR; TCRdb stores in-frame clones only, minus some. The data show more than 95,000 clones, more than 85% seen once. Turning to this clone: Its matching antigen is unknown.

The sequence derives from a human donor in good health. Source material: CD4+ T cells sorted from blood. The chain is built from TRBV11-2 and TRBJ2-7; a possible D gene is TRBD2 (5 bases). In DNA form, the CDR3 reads TGTGCCAGCAGGGCGACGGGGAGCTCCTACGAGCAGTACTTC. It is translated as CASRATGSSYEQYF.